There are a few counts of the clone carrying this T cell receptor beta chain. The sort gate was single viable CD3+CD4+CD8-CD45RO+ cells for memory CD4+ T cells. Positive selection with CD4 microbeads enriched total CD4+ T cells. The data were produced by immunoSEQ multiplex PCR, yet TCRdb's version contains in-frame clones alone and is incomplete. Seen here are some 52,000 clones, 65% to 85% observed once, and the top ten hold less than 2.5%. The CDR3 is 14 amino acids. Trimming removed 5 bases from V and 0 bases from J, with 11 bases in between. Germline lookup yields CDR1 SGHTA and CDR2 FQGNSA. The data were obtained in a study of memory CD4+ T cells and cytomegalovirus serostatus. Study-wide background: Donors were healthy Belgian adults, several CMV seropositive and fewer than 30 seronegative.

What was sequenced was memory CD4+ T cells from blood. This sequence joins TRBV7-2 and TRBJ2-7; D is unclear. The receptor was derived from an adult in good health and CMV-seropositive. The CDR3 DNA follows: TGTGCCAGCAGCGTTAGCACAGCCTCCTACGAGCAGTACTTC. It encodes CASSVSTASYEQYF.